This is a list of T cell receptor beta chains from one sample in a study of blood T cell repertoires in COVID-19. TCRdb keeps only in-frame clones here, not all; method: immunoSEQ multiplex PCR. The table has roughly 250,000 clones, around 89% seen once. Sample: PBMCs or T cells enriched from blood (not recorded which). The receptors stem from a man aged 40-49 years who had recovered from COVID-19. The CDR3 runs from the conserved cysteine through the conserved F or W. A D gene is named only where the DNA matches it firmly. Not every row has a clone size; where given, it reads once, few, many or a size class.

TRBD2,NA,TRBJ2-1,TRBV27,TGTGCCAGCAGTCTTCCGGGACTAGCAGTCGGGCAAGGGCCGTTACGGTCTCATGAGCAGTTCTTC,CASSLPGLAVGQGPLRSHEQFF
NA,NA,TRBJ2-2,TRBV14,TGTGCCAGCAGCCGCCCGACTCAGACGAACACCGGGGAGCTGTTTTTT,CASSRPTQTNTGELFF
TRBD2,NA,TRBJ2-7,TRBV7-9,TGTGCCAGCAGCCGCATCCTAGCGGGCGGGTTGGAGCAGTACTTC,CASSRILAGGLEQYF
TRBD2,NA,TRBJ2-2,TRBV12-5,TGTGCTAGTGGAGAGAGTAGCGGGGGGAATACCGGGGAGCTGTTTTTT,CASGESSGGNTGELFF
NA,NA,TRBJ1-1,TRBV28,TGTGCGTCCTCGGGGAACACTGAAGCTTTCTTT,CASSGNTEAFF
NA,NA,TRBJ2-3,TRBV5-4,TGTGCCAGCAGCTCCGACAGAGAAGATACGCAGTATTTT,CASSSDREDTQYF
TRBD1,few,TRBJ1-4,TRBV9,TGTGCCAGCAGCGTAGACAGGGGGACAAGTGAAAAACTGTTTTTT,CASSVDRGTSEKLFF
NA,few,TRBJ1-2,TRBV7-8,TGTGCCAGCAGCCGCCTGAGTTACTATGGCTACACCTTC,CASSRLSYYGYTF
TRBD2,NA,TRBJ2-3,TRBV7-3,TGTGCCAGCAGCTCCGGGACTAGCGGGGGAAGCACAGATACGCAGTATTTT,CASSSGTSGGSTDTQYF
NA,NA,TRBJ2-2,TRBV19,TGTGCCAGTAGTATCGAGGGGGACGTTTACTCGACCGGGGACACCGGGGAGCTGTTTTTT,CASSIEGDVYSTGDTGELFF
NA,NA,TRBJ2-1,TRBV7-9,TGTGCCAGCAGTCCACGGGGGAATAGTTACAATGAGCAGTTCTTC,CASSPRGNSYNEQFF
NA,NA,TRBJ1-2,TRBV11-2,TGTGCCAGCAGCTCCACAGGATATGGCTACACCTTC,CASSSTGYGYTF
TRBD2,NA,TRBJ2-1,TRBV6-4,TGTGCCAGCAGTGACTCAGCGGGAGTAGACAATGAGCAGTTCTTC,CASSDSAGVDNEQFF
NA,NA,TRBJ2-3,TRBV7-2,TGTGCCAGCAGTCCTCCTAGCACAGATACGCAGTATTTT,CASSPPSTDTQYF
TRBD2,few,TRBJ2-3,TRBV6-4,TGTGCCAGCAGTGACTCCGGGGGGGCCACAGATACGCAGTATTTT,CASSDSGGATDTQYF
NA,once,TRBJ2-5,TRBV5-5,TGTGCCAGCAGCTTGGGTAGCAGCCAAGAGACCCAGTACTTC,CASSLGSSQETQYF
TRBD1,few,TRBJ2-5,TRBV13,TGTGCCAGCAGCAAAGAGGACAGGCCGCTCCAAGAGACCCAGTACTTC,CASSKEDRPLQETQYF
TRBD1,NA,TRBJ2-7,TRBV7-2,TGTGCCAGCAGCGACAGGGCAAACTACGAGCAGTACTTC,CASSDRANYEQYF
NA,NA,TRBJ2-1,TRBV6-4,TGTGCCAGCAGTGTTAGTGCTTACTACAATGAGCAGTTCTTC,CASSVSAYYNEQFF
NA,once,TRBJ1-1,TRBV6-1,TGTGCCAGCAGTGCCCTGAGTCCCGGGGTGAACACTGAAGCTTTCTTT,CASSALSPGVNTEAFF
NA,NA,TRBJ2-1,TRBV25-1,TGTGCCAGCAGTGAAGGGGAGGGGGTCCTGATCATGCAGTTCTTC,CASSEGEGVLIMQFF
NA,once,TRBJ2-7,TRBV14,TGTGCCAGCAGCCGTCAATCGGGTCGACTGGGTTTGGAGCAGTACTTC,CASSRQSGRLGLEQYF
NA,NA,TRBJ2-4,TRBV7-2,TGTGCCAGCAGCGCCCCGCCCGCAGGGACCAAAAACATTCAGTACTTC,CASSAPPAGTKNIQYF
NA,NA,TRBJ1-3,TRBV21-1,TGTGCCAGCAGCGAGGCATCGACAGGGTCTGGAAACACCATATATTTT,CASSEASTGSGNTIYF
TRBD1,NA,TRBJ2-7,TRBV4-2,TGTGCCAGCAGGAAGACAGGGGGTACTAGCGAGCAGTACTTC,CASRKTGGTSEQYF
TRBD1,NA,TRBJ1-2,TRBV6-1,TGTGCCAGCAGTTCCACGGGACAGCTTAACTATGGCTACACCTTC,CASSSTGQLNYGYTF
NA,NA,TRBJ1-2,TRBV3-1/TRBV3-2,TGTGCCAGCAGCCAAGATCACAGGGTCTATGGCTACACCTTC,CASSQDHRVYGYTF
TRBD1,NA,TRBJ1-1,TRBV7-2,TGTGCCAGCGGAGAAACAGGGGGAATGGGCACTGAAGCTTTCTTT,CASGETGGMGTEAFF
TRBD1,once,TRBJ1-2,TRBV28,TGTGCCAGCACGACCCAGGGGGCGTCAGGATACTATGGCTACACCTTC,CASTTQGASGYYGYTF
NA,NA,TRBJ2-2,TRBV15,TGTGCCACCAGCAGAGACAATAGGAACACCGGGGAGCTGTTTTTT,CATSRDNRNTGELFF
TRBD1,NA,TRBJ2-6,TRBV2,TGTGCCAGCAGAAAACAGGGGCTCGGTGGGGCCAACGTCCTGACTTTC,CASRKQGLGGANVLTF